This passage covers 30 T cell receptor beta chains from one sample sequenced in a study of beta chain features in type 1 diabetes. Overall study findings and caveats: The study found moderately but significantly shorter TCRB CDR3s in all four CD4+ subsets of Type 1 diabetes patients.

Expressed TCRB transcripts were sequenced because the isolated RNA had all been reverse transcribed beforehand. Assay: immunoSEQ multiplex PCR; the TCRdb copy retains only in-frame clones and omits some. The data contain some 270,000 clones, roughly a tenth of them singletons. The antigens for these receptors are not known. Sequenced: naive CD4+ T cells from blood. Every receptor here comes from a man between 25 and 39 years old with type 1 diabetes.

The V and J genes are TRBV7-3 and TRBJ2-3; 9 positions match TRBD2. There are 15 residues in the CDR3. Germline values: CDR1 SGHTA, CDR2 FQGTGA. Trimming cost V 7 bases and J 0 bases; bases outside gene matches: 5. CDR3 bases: TGTGCCAGCAATAGCGGGGGTGCTAGCACAGATACGCAGTATTTT. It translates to CASNSGGASTDTQYF.

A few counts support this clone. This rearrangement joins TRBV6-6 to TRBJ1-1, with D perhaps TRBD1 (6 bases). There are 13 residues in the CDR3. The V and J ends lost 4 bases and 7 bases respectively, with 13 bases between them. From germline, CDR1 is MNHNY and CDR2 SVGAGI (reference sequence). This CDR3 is CASSSVGGGEAFF. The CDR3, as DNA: TGTGCCAGCAGTTCCGTAGGGGGTGGTGAAGCTTTCTTT.

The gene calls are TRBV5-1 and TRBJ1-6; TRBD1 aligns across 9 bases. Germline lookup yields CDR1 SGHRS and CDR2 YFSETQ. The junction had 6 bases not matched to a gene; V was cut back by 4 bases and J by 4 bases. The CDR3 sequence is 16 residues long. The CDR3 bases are TGCGCCAGCAGCCGTACAGGGGGCTCGTATAATTCACCCCTCCACTTT. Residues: CASSRTGGSYNSPLHF.

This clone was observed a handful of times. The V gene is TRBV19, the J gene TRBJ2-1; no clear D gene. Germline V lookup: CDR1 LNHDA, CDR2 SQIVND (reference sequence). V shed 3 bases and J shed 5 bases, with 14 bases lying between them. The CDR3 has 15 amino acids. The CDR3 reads CASSIAPPVDNEQFF. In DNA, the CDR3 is TGTGCCAGTAGTATTGCCCCTCCGGTCGACAATGAGCAGTTCTTC.

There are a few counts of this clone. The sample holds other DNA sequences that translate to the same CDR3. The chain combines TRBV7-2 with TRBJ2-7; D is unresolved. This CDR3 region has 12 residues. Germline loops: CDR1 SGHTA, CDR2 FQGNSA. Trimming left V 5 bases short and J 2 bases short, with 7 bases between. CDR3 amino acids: CASSTRAYEQYF. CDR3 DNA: TGTGCCAGCAGCACCCGGGCCTACGAGCAGTACTTC.

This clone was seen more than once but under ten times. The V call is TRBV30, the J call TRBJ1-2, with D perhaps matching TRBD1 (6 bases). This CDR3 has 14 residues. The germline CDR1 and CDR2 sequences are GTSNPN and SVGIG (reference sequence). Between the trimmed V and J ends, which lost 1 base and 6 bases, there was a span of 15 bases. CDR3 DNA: TGTGCCTGGAGTGGTCCGCAGGGGACTAATGGCTACACCTTC. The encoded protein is CAWSGPQGTNGYTF.

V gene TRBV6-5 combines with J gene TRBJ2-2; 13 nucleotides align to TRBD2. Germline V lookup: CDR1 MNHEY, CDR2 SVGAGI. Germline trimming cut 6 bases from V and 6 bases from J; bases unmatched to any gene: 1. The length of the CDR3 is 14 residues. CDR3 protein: CASRLAGGPGELFF. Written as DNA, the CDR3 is TGTGCCAGCAGACTAGCGGGGGGGCCCGGGGAGCTGTTTTTT.

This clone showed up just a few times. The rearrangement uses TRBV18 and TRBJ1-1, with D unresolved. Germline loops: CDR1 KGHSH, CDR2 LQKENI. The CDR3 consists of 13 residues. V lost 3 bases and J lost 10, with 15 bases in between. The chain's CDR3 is CASSPLLDFRAFF. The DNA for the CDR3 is TGTGCCAGCTCACCCCTTTTAGACTTTCGAGCTTTCTTT. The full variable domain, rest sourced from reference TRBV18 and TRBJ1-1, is NAGVMQNPRHLVRRRGQEARLRCSPMKGHSHVYWYRQLPEEGLKFMVYLQKENIIDESGMPKERFSAEFPKEGPSILRIQQVVRGDSAAYFCASSPLLDFRAFFGQGTRLTVV.

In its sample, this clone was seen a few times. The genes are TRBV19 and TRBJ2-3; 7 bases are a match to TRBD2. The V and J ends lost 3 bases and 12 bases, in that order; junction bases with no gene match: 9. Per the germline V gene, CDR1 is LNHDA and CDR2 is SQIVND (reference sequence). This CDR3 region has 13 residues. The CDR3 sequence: CASSMGGTSPQYF. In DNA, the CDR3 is TGTGCCAGTAGTATGGGAGGGACCAGCCCCCAGTATTTT.

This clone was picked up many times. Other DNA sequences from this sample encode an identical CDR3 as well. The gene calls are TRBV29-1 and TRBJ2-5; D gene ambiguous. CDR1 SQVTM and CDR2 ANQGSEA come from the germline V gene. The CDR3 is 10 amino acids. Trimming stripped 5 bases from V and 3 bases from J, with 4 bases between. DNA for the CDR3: TGCAGCGTTCGGGAAGAGACCCAGTACTTC. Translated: CSVREETQYF.

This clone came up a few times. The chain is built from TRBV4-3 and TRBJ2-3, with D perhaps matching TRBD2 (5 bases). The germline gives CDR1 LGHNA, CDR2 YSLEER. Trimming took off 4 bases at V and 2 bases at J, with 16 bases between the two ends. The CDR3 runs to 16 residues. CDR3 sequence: CASSLRGSGVTDTQYF. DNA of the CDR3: TGCGCCAGCAGCCTCCGAGGTTCCGGGGTCACAGATACGCAGTATTTT.

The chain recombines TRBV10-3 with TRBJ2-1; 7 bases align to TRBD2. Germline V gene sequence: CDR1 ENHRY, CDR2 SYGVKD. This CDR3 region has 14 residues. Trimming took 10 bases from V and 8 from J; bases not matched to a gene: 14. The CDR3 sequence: CATGRSSVIDEQFF. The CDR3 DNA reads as TGTGCCACCGGGAGGTCTAGCGTCATAGATGAGCAGTTCTTC.

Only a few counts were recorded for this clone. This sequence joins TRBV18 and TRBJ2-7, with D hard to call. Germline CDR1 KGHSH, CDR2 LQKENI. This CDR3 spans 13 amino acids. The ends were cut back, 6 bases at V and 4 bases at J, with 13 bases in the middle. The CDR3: CASSLYPNYEQYF. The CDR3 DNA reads TGTGCCAGCTCGTTATATCCTAATTACGAGCAGTACTTC.

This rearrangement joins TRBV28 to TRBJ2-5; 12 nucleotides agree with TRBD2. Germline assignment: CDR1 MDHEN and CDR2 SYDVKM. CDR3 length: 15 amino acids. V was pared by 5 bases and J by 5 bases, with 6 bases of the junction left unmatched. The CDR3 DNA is TGTGCCAGCAGTACTAGCGGGGGGCTGGGGGAGACCCAGTACTTC. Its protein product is CASSTSGGLGETQYF. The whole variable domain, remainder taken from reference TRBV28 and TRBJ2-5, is DVKVTQSSRYLVKRTGEKVFLECVQDMDHENMFWYRQDPGLGLRLIYFSYDVKMKEKGDIPEGYSVSREKKERFSLILESASTNQTSMYLCASSTSGGLGETQYFGPGTRLLVL.

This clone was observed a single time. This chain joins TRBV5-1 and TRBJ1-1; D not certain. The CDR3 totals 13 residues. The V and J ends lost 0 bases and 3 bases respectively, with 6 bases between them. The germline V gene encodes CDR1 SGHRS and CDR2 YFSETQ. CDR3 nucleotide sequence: TGCGCCAGCAGCTTGGAACAAGACACTGAAGCTTTCTTT. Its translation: CASSLEQDTEAFF.

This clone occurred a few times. The CDR3 is CASTKRGILDTQYF. The DNA of the CDR3 is TGTGCCAGTACCAAGCGGGGGATTCTCGATACGCAGTATTTT. The genes are TRBV19 and TRBJ2-3; TRBD2 aligns across 8 bases. Germline CDR1 LNHDA, CDR2 SQIVND (reference sequence). V shed 7 bases, J shed 6 bases, and the junction held 9 bases outside the gene matches. The CDR3 totals 14 residues.

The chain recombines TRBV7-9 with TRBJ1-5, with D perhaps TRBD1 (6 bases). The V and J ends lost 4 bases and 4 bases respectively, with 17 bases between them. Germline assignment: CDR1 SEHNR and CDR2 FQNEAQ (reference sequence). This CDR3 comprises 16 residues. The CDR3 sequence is CASSSNTRDTNQPQHF. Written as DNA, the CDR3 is TGTGCCAGCAGCTCCAATACTAGGGACACTAATCAGCCCCAGCATTTT.

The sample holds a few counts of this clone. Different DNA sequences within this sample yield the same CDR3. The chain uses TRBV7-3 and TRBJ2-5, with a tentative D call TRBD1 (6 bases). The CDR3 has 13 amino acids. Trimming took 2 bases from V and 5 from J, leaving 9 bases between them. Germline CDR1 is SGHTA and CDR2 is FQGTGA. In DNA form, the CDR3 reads TGTGCCAGCAGCTTAGCGAGGGGGGAGACCCAGTACTTC. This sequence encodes CASSLARGETQYF.

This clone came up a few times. The CDR3 here is CASSQQATEQFF. CDR3 DNA: TGTGCCAGCAGCCAACAGGCGACAGAGCAGTTCTTC. The chain employs TRBV14 and TRBJ2-1; unclear D gene. V lost 2 bases, J lost 10 bases, and 9 bases lay in between. Germline CDR1 and CDR2: SGHDN and FVKESK. This CDR3 has 12 amino acids.

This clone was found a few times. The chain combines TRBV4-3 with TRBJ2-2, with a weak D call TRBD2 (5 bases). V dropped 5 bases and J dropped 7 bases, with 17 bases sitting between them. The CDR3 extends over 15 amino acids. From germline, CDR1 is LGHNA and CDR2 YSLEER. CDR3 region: CASSSRYSVRGELFF. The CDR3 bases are TGCGCCAGCAGCTCGCGATATAGCGTACGCGGGGAGCTGTTTTTT.

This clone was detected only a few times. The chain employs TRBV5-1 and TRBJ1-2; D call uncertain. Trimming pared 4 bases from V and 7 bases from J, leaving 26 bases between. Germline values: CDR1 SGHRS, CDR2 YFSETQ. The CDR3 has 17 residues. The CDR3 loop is CASSPETAGRFGSGYTF. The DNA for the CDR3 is TGCGCCAGCAGCCCCGAGACGGCAGGCCGTTTTGGATCTGGCTACACCTTC.

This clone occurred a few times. CDR3 sequence reads: CASSQRGGYNEQFF. The CDR3 DNA follows: TGTGCCAGCAGCCAGCGAGGGGGCTACAATGAGCAGTTCTTC. The gene calls are TRBV7-2 and TRBJ2-1; D is perhaps TRBD1 (6 bases). Per the germline V gene, CDR1 is SGHTA and CDR2 is FQGNSA. V was cut by 5 bases and J by 3 bases, with 11 bases left in between. This CDR3 spans 14 amino acids. The full variable domain, with the rest looked up from reference TRBV7-2 and TRBJ2-1, is GAGVSQSPSNKVTEKGKDVELRCDPISGHTALYWYRQSLGQGLEFLIYFQGNSAPDKSGLPSDRFSAERTGGSVSTLTIQRTQQEDSAVYLCASSQRGGYNEQFFGPGTRLTVL.

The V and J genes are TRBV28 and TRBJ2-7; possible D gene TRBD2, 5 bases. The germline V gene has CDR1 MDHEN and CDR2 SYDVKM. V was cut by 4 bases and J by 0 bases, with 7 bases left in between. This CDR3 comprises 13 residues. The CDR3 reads CASSSGNSYEQYF. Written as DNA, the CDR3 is TGTGCCAGCAGTTCCGGGAACTCCTACGAGCAGTACTTC.

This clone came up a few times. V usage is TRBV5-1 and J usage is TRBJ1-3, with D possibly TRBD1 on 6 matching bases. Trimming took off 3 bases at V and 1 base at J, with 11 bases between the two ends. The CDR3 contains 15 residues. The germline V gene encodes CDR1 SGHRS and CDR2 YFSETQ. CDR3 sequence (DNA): TGCGCCAGCAGCTGGACAGCCGATTCTGGAAACACCATATATTTT. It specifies CASSWTADSGNTIYF. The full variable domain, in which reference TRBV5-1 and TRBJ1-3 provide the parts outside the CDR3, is KAGVTQTPRYLIKTRGQQVTLSCSPISGHRSVSWYQQTPGQGLQFLFEYFSETQRNKGNFPGRFSGRQFSNSRSEMNVSTLELGDSALYLCASSWTADSGNTIYFGEGSWLTVV.

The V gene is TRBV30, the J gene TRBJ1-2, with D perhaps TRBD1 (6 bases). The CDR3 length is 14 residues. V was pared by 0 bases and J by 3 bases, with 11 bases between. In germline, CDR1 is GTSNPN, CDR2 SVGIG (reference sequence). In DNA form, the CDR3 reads TGTGCCTGGAGTGTAGGGTACAGGGACTATGGCTACACCTTC. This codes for CAWSVGYRDYGYTF.

The CDR3 nucleotides read TGTGCCAGCAGCCCCCTTCAGGGGGTGGCAATTGAGCAGTTCTTC. Encoded protein: CASSPLQGVAIEQFF. The chain couples TRBV11-2 to TRBJ2-1, with TRBD1 matching 7 bases. The CDR3 sequence is 15 residues long. CDR1 and CDR2 (germline): SGHAT, FQNNGV. V lost 5 bases and J lost 9; bases outside the gene matches: 13.

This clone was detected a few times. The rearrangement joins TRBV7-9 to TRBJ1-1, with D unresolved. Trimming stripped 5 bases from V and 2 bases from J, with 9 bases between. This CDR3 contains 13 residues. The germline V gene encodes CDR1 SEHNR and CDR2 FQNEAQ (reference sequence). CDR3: CASSPVANTEAFF. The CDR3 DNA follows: TGTGCCAGCAGCCCCGTAGCAAACACTGAAGCTTTCTTT.

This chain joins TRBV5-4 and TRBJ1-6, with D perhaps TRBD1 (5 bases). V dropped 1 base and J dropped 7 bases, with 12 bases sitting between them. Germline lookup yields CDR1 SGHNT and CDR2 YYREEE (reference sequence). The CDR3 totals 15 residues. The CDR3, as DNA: TGTGCCAGCAGCTTGATGCGACAGAACAATTCACCCCTCCACTTT. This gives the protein CASSLMRQNNSPLHF.

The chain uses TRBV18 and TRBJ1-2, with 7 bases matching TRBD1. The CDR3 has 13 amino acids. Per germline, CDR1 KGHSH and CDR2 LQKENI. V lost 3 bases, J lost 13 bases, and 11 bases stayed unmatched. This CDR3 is CASSPRRDSAGTF. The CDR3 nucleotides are TGTGCCAGCTCACCCCGCCGGGACAGCGCTGGCACCTTC.

The CDR3 here is CASSLIAGGLTDTQYF. In DNA form, the CDR3 reads TGTGCCAGCAGCTTAATAGCGGGGGGTTTAACAGATACGCAGTATTTT. The V call is TRBV7-3, the J call TRBJ2-3; 10 nucleotides match TRBD2. The germline gives CDR1 SGHTA, CDR2 FQGTGA. V gave up 1 base and J gave up 3 bases; unmatched junction bases: 4. The CDR3 spans 16 residues.